This is a list of T cell receptor beta chains from one sample in a study of blood T cell repertoires in COVID-19. The data were produced by immunoSEQ multiplex PCR, yet TCRdb's version contains in-frame clones alone and is incomplete. The repertoire includes 200,000 to 300,000 clones, about 83% of them detected once, and 1.9% sits in the top ten. Source material: peripheral blood. These receptors were collected from a man aged 25-45 years who had recovered from COVID-19. CDR3s include the opening cysteine and the closing phenylalanine or tryptophan. A D gene is named only where the DNA matches it firmly. Expanded clones are given a class, and other clones once, few, many or no size at all.

j_gene | d_gene | v_gene | abundance | CDR3aa | CDR3nt
TRBJ1-6 | NA | TRBV12-3/TRBV12-4 | NA | CASSPQGSPLHF | TGTGCCAGCAGTCCCCAGGGAAGTCCCCTCCACTTT
TRBJ2-1 | NA | TRBV5-1 | NA | CASSLDPFRSLDEQFF | TGCGCCAGCAGCTTGGATCCGTTCAGATCCCTCGATGAGCAGTTCTTC
TRBJ1-5 | TRBD1 | TRBV27 | few | CASSFDRAQPQHF | TGTGCCAGCAGTTTCGACAGGGCTCAGCCCCAGCATTTT
TRBJ1-2 | TRBD1 | TRBV9 | NA | CASSDPKDRVLSNYGYTF | TGTGCCAGCAGCGACCCTAAGGACAGGGTCTTGTCTAACTATGGCTACACCTTC
TRBJ2-5 | NA | TRBV5-5 | NA | CASSKPGHTETQYF | TGTGCCAGCAGCAAACCGGGACATACAGAGACCCAGTACTTC
TRBJ2-1 | TRBD1 | TRBV4-1 | many | CASSHSRTGGSGNEQFF | TGCGCCAGCAGCCATTCTCGGACAGGGGGGAGCGGGAATGAGCAGTTCTTC
TRBJ1-5 | NA | TRBV14 | NA | CASSQGRNQPQHF | TGTGCCAGCAGCCAAGGCCGGAATCAGCCCCAGCATTTT
TRBJ2-6 | NA | TRBV28 | NA | CATTGSGANVLTF | TGTGCCACCACAGGGTCTGGGGCCAACGTCCTGACTTTC
TRBJ1-2 | NA | TRBV7-2 | NA | CASSMDIRYGYTF | TGTGCCAGCAGCATGGACATACGCTATGGCTACACCTTC
TRBJ1-3 | NA | TRBV5-1 | NA | CASSTGGWGSGNTIYF | TGCGCCAGCAGCACTGGAGGCTGGGGCTCTGGAAACACCATATATTTT